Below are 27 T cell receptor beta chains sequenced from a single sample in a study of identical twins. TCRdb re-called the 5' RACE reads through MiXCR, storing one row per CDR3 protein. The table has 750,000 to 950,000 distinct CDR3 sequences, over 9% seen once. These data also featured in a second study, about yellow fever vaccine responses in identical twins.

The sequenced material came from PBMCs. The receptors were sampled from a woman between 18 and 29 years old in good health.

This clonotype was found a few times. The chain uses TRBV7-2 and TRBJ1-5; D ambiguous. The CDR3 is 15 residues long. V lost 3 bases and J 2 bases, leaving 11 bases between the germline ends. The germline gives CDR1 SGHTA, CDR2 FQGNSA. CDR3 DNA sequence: TGTGCCAGCAGCTTTTCGATAGCGGGCAATCAGCCCCAGCATTTT. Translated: CASSFSIAGNQPQHF.

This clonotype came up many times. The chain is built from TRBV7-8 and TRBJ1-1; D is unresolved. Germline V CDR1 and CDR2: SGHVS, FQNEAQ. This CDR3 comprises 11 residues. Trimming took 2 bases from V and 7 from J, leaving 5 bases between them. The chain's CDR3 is CASSLSGEAFF. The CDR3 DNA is TGTGCCAGCAGCTTATCAGGTGAAGCTTTCTTT. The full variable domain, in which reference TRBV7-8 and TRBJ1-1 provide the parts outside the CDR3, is GAGVSQSPRYKVAKRGQDVALRCDPISGHVSLFWYQQALGQGPEFLTYFQNEAQLDKSGLPSDRFFAERPEGSVSTLKIQRTQQEDSAVYLCASSLSGEAFFGQGTRLTVV.

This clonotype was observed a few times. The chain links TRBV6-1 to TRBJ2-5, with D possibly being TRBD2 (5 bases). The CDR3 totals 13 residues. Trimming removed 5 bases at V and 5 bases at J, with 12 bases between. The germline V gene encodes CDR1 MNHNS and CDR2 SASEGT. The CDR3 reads CASSKGRGETQYF. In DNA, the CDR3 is TGTGCCAGCAGTAAAGGACGCGGGGAGACCCAGTACTTC.

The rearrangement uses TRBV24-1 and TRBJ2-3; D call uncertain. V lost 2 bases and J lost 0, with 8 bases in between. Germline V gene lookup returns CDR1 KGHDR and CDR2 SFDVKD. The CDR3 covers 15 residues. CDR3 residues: CATSDWSASTDTQYF. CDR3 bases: TGTGCCACCAGTGATTGGTCAGCCAGCACAGATACGCAGTATTTT.

The CDR3 sequence: CASSPRRMNTEAFF. The DNA for the CDR3 is TGTGCCAGCAGCCCAAGACGGATGAACACTGAAGCTTTCTTT. V is TRBV5-5 and J is TRBJ1-1; D remains unclear. V lost 4 bases and J 0 bases, leaving 10 bases between the germline ends. The CDR3 sequence is 14 residues long. The germline gives CDR1 SGHKS, CDR2 YYEKEE (reference sequence).

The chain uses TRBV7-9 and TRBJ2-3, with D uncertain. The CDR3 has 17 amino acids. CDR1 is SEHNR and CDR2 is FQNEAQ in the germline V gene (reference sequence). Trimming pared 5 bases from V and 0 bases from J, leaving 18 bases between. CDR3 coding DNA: TGTGCCAGCAGCCTTATGGGCCTTGGGTCCAGCACAGATACGCAGTATTTT. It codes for CASSLMGLGSSTDTQYF.

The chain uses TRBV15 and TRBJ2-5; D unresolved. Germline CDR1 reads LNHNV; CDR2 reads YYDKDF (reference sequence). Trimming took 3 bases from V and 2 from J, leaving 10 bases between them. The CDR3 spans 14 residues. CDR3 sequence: CATSRVGRQETQYF. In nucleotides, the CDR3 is TGTGCCACCAGCAGGGTCGGGCGGCAAGAGACCCAGTACTTC.

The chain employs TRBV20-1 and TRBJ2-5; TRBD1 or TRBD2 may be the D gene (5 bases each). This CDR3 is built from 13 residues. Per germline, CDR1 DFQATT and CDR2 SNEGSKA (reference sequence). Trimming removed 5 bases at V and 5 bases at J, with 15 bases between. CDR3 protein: CSAGGQGLETQYF. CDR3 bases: TGCAGTGCTGGAGGCCAGGGCTTGGAGACCCAGTACTTC.

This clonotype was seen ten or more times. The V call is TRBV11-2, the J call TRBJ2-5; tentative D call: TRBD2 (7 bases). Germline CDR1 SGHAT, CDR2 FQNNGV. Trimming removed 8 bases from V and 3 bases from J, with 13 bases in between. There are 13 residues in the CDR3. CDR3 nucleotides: TGTGCCAGCGAGGGGGACTACAAAGAGACCCAGTACTTC. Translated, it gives CASEGDYKETQYF.

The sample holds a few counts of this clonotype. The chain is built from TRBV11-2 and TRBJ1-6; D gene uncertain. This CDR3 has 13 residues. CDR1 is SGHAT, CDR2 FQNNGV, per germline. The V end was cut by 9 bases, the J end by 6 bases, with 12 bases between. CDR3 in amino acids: CASRTLPNSPLHF. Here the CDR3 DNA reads TGTGCCAGTCGGACGCTTCCTAATTCACCCCTCCACTTT.

The CDR3: CATSVGGLSYNEQFF. In DNA form, the CDR3 reads TGTGCCACCAGTGTGGGAGGGTTATCCTACAATGAGCAGTTCTTC. The chain combines TRBV24-1 with TRBJ2-1; 7 bases fit TRBD2. Unmatched junction bases numbered 4, after V lost 5 bases and J lost 1 base. The CDR3 length is 15 residues. Germline V CDR1 and CDR2: KGHDR, SFDVKD.

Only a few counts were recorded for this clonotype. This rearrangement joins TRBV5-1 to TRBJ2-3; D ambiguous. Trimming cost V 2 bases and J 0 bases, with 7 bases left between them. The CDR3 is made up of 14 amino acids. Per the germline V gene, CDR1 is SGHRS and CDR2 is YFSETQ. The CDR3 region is CASSLQTSTDTQYF. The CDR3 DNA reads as TGCGCCAGCAGCTTACAAACGAGCACAGATACGCAGTATTTT.

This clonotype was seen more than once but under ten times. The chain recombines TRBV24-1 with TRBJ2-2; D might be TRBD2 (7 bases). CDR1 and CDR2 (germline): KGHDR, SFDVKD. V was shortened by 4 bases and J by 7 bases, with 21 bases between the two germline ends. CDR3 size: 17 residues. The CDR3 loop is CATSDHGGGPRIGELFF. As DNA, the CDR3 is TGTGCCACCAGTGACCATGGGGGGGGGCCGCGTATCGGGGAGCTGTTTTTT.

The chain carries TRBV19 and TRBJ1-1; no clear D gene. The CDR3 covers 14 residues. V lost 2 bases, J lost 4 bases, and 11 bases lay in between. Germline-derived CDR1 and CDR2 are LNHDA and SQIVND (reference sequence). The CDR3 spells CASSITGIGTEAFF. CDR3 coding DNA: TGTGCCAGTAGTATAACCGGGATTGGCACTGAAGCTTTCTTT.

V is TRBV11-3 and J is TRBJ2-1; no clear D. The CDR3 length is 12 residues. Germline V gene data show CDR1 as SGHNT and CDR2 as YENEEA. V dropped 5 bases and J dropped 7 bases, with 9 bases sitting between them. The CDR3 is CASSPDGNEQFF. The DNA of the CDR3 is TGTGCCAGCAGCCCTGACGGAAATGAGCAGTTCTTC.

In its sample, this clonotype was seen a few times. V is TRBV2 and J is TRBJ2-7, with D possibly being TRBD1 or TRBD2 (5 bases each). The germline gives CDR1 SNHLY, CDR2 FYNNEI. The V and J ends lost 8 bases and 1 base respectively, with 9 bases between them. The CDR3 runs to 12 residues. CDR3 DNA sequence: TGTGCCAGCTTTGGGGGATCCTACGAGCAGTACTTC. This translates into CASFGGSYEQYF.

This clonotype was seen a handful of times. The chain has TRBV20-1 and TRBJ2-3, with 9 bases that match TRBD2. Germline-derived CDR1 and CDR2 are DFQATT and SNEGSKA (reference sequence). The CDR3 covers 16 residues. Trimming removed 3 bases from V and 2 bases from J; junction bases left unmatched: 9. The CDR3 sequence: CSASVVAGVFTDTQYF. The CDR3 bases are TGCAGTGCTAGCGTGGTAGCGGGAGTGTTCACAGATACGCAGTATTTT.

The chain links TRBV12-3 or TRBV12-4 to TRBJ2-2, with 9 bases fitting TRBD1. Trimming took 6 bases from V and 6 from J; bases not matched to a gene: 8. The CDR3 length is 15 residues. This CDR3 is CASSRTGGWAGELFF. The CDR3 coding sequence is TGTGCCAGCAGCCGAACAGGGGGCTGGGCCGGGGAGCTGTTTTTT.

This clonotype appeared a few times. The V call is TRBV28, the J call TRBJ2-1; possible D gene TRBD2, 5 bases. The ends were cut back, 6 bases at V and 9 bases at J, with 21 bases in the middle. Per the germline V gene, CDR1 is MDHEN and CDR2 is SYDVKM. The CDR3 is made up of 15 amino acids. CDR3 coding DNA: TGTGCCAGCAGCTATCCTGGACCTTTTGGAGGTGAGCAGTTCTTC. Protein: CASSYPGPFGGEQFF.

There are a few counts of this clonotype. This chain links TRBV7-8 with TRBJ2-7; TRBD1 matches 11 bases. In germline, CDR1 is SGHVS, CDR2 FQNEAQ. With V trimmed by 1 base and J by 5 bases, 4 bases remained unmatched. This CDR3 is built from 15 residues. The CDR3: CASSLGTGGFDEQYV. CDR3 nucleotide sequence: TGTGCCAGCAGCTTAGGGACAGGGGGCTTCGACGAGCAGTACGTC.

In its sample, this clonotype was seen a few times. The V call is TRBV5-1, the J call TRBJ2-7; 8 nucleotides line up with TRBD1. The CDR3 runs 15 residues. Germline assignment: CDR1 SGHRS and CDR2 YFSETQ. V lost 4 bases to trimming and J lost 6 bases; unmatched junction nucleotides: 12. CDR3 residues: CASSRVQDRVGEQYF. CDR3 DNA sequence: TGCGCCAGCAGCCGAGTACAGGACAGGGTCGGCGAGCAGTACTTC.

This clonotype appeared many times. CDR3 nucleotides: TGTGCCTTCTGTTTTGGTCCGTCGTACGGGACTAGAGATACCGGGGAGCTGTTTTTT. Translation gives CAFCFGPSYGTRDTGELFF. V usage is TRBV2 and J usage is TRBJ2-2; 8 nucleotides align to TRBD2. Trimming removed 11 bases from V and 5 bases from J; junction bases left unmatched: 25. This CDR3 is built from 19 residues. CDR1 is SNHLY and CDR2 is FYNNEI in the germline V gene.

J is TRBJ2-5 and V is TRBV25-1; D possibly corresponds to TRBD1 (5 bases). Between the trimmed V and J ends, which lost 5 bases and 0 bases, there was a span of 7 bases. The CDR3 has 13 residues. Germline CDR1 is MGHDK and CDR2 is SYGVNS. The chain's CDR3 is CASSPRDQETQYF. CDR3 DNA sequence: TGTGCCAGCAGTCCCAGGGACCAAGAGACCCAGTACTTC.

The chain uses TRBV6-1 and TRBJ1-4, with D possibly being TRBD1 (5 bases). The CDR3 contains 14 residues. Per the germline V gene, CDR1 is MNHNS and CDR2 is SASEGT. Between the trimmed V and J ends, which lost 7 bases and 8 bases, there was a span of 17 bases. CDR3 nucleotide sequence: TGTGCCAGCACCGCCGGGGGGTATTGGGAAAAACTGTTTTTT. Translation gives CASTAGGYWEKLFF.

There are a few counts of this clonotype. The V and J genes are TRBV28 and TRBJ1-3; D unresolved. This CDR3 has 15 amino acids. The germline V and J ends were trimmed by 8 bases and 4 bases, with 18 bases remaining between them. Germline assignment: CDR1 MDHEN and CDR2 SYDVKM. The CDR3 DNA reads TGTGCCAGCTCCCCTCCGGGCAGGTTGGGAAACACCATATATTTT. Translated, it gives CASSPPGRLGNTIYF.

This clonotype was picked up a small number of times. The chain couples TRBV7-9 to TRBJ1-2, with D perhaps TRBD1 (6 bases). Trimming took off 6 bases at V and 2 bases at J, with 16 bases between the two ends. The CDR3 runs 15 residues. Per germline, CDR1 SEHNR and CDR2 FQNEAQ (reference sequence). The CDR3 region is CASRPEGTRNYGYTF. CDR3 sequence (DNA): TGTGCCAGCAGACCAGAAGGGACAAGGAACTATGGCTACACCTTC.

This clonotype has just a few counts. Here the CDR3 DNA reads TGTGCCAGCAGTTTAAAAGGGGGGAGGTCACCCCTCCACTTT. As protein: CASSLKGGRSPLHF. This chain uses TRBV12-3 or TRBV12-4 with TRBJ1-6; D is perhaps TRBD1 (6 bases). The CDR3 totals 14 residues. The V gene lost 2 bases and the J gene lost 10 bases, with 12 bases spanning the gap.